This is a list of T cell receptor beta chains from one sample in a study of CXCR3-negative and CXCR3-positive naive CD8 T cells. Each CDR3 protein gets one entry in TCRdb, which reprocessed the 5' RACE reads and gives no DNA. The listing records fewer than 95,000 distinct CDR3 sequences. The sequenced material came from naive CXCR3- CD8+ T cells from blood. These receptors came from a human donor in good health. Some clones in this sample may be carry-over from other donors' samples. The CDR3 runs from the conserved cysteine through the conserved F or W. The order of the fields is V gene, J gene, CDR3 protein.

V: TRBV6-2/TRBV6-3; J: TRBJ2-7; CDR3: CASTGTTTYEQYF
V: TRBV5-5; J: TRBJ2-1; CDR3: CASSWRRESSYNEQFF
V: TRBV29-1; J: TRBJ1-3; CDR3: CSVEMPNSGNTIYF
V: TRBV21-1; J: TRBJ2-7; CDR3: CARDRASYEQYF
V: TRBV23-1; J: TRBJ2-7; CDR3: CASSQSNPDPQREQYF
V: TRBV15; J: TRBJ2-3; CDR3: CATSSSRGRTDTQYF
V: TRBV5-1; J: TRBJ2-1; CDR3: CASSLAGGFGEQFF
V: TRBV28; J: TRBJ2-7; CDR3: CASSLGGAVDEQYF
V: TRBV29-1; J: TRBJ2-1; CDR3: CSVEGAGLARVEQFF
V: TRBV12-3/TRBV12-4; J: TRBJ1-5; CDR3: CASSEGRGNQPQHF
V: TRBV6-6; J: TRBJ2-1; CDR3: CASSPRQASSYNEQFF
V: TRBV29-1; J: TRBJ1-3; CDR3: CSVATFSAGNTIYF
V: TRBV28; J: TRBJ2-7; CDR3: CASSLWPGDEQYF
V: TRBV7-2; J: TRBJ2-4; CDR3: CASRTGDFAKNIQYF
V: TRBV11-2; J: TRBJ1-2; CDR3: CASSSRWGPNDGYTF
V: TRBV20-1; J: TRBJ1-2; CDR3: CSARDVQSDYGYTF
V: TRBV12-3/TRBV12-4; J: TRBJ1-4; CDR3: CASRSPLNEKLFF
V: TRBV29-1; J: TRBJ1-2; CDR3: CSVIQDDYGYTF
V: TRBV18; J: TRBJ2-3; CDR3: CASSPTGGAGDTQYF
V: TRBV15; J: TRBJ2-1; CDR3: CATSRVLAGGRTYNEQFF
V: TRBV19; J: TRBJ2-5; CDR3: CASSVMPPGETQYF
V: TRBV24-1; J: TRBJ2-3; CDR3: CATSDPEGTDTQYF
V: TRBV19; J: TRBJ2-3; CDR3: CASSIVISTDTQYF
V: TRBV9; J: TRBJ1-1; CDR3: CASSFGPGGLNTEAFF
V: TRBV20-1; J: TRBJ2-7; CDR3: CSGYGQSSYEQYF
V: TRBV19; J: TRBJ2-1; CDR3: CASTASGGIPSYNEQFF
V: TRBV5-1; J: TRBJ2-7; CDR3: CASSTAPLDEQYF
V: TRBV29-1; J: TRBJ1-1; CDR3: CSVPNLEYTEAFF
V: TRBV7-6; J: TRBJ2-5; CDR3: CASSQLAWGKETQYF
V: TRBV3-1; J: TRBJ2-5; CDR3: CASTPDSPQETQYF
V: TRBV2; J: TRBJ2-1; CDR3: CASLGMSGGSYNEQFF
V: TRBV20-1; J: TRBJ1-1; CDR3: CSARPGGPEAFF
V: TRBV12-3/TRBV12-4; J: TRBJ2-7; CDR3: CATSLAGGHYEQYF
V: TRBV7-6; J: TRBJ2-7; CDR3: CASSPRPDDEQYF
V: TRBV29-1; J: TRBJ2-3; CDR3: CSVGRQNTDTQYF
V: TRBV28; J: TRBJ2-7; CDR3: CASMTSGRSWEQYF
V: TRBV6-5; J: TRBJ1-5; CDR3: CASSYFAHQPQHF
V: TRBV4-1; J: TRBJ2-5; CDR3: CASSQGEGVETQYF
V: TRBV7-6; J: TRBJ2-7; CDR3: CASSATRDEQYF
V: TRBV5-6; J: TRBJ2-5; CDR3: CASSLSGFETQYF
V: TRBV7-2; J: TRBJ2-7; CDR3: CASSLATGFVNEQYF
V: TRBV7-9; J: TRBJ1-5; CDR3: CASSLDGEDSQPQHF
V: TRBV7-9; J: TRBJ2-1; CDR3: CASSGWDFNNEQFF
V: TRBV7-3; J: TRBJ2-3; CDR3: CASSFNPGQVADTQYF
V: TRBV15; J: TRBJ1-1; CDR3: CATSSLENTEAFF
V: TRBV11-3; J: TRBJ2-1; CDR3: CASSLDGTSVLFF
V: TRBV29-1; J: TRBJ2-7; CDR3: CSVEVGREEPYEQYF
V: TRBV7-9; J: TRBJ1-1; CDR3: CASRPASPSAFF